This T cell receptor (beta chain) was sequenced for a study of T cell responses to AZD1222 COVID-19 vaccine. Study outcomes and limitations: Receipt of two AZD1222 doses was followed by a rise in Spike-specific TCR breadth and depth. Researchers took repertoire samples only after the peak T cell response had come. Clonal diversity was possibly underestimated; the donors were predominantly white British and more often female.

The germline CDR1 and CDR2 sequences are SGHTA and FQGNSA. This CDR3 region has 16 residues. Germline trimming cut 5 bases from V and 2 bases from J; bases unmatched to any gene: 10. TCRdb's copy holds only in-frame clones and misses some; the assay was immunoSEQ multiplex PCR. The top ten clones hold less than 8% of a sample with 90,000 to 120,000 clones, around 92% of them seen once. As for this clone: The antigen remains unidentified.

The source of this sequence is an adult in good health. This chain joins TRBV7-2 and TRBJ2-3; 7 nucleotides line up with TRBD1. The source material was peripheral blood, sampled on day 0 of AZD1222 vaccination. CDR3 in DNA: TGTGCCAGCAGCCCCCGGACAGGACTTTACACAGATACGCAGTATTTT. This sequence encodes CASSPRTGLYTDTQYF.